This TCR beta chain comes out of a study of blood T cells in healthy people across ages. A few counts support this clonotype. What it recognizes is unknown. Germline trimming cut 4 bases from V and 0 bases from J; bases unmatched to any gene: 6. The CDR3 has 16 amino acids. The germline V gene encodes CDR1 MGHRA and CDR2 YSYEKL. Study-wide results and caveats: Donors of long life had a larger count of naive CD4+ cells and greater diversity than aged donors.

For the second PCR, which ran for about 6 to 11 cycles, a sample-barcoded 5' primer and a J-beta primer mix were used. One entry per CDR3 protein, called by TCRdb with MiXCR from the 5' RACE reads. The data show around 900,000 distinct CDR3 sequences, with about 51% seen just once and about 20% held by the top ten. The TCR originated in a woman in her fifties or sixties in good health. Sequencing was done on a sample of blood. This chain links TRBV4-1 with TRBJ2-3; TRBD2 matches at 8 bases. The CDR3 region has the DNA TGCGCCAGCAGCCGATCAGCTAGCGGGAGCACAGATACGCAGTATTTT. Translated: CASSRSASGSTDTQYF.